This TCR beta chain was found in a study of cytomegalovirus exposure and HLA in healthy donors. Looking at the study overall: In an earlier analysis, 90 million to 120 million unique TCR beta sequences were found from some 180 million T cells.

CDR3 length: 15 amino acids. The PCR had 60 Vbeta and 13 Jbeta primers. TCRdb keeps only in-frame clones here, not all; method: immunoSEQ multiplex PCR. The sample lists over 100,000 clones, roughly 74% occurring once. As concerns this clone: Its antigen is undetermined.

Study findings and constraints: The authors listed some 160 TCR beta chains as cytomegalovirus-associated.

The sequence was collected from a male donor in good health and CMV-seronegative. The chain links TRBV21-1 to TRBJ1-1; TRBD1, the table's D call, lacks a check against the DNA. TRBV21-1 is an annotated pseudogene. Sequences were obtained from PBMCs. The CDR3 bases are TGTGCCAGCAGCAAAAAGACCGGGACAGGGGTGGAAGCTTTCTTT. It yields the protein CASSKKTGTGVEAFF.